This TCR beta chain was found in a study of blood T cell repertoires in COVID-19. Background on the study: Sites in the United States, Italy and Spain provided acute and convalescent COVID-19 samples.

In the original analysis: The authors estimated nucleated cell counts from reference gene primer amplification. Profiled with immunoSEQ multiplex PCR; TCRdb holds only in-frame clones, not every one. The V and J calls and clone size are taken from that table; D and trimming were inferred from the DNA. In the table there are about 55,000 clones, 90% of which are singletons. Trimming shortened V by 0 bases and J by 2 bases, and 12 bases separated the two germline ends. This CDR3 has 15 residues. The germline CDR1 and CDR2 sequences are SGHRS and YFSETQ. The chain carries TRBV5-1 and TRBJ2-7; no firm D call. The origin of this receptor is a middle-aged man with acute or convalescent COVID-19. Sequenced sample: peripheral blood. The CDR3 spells CASSLDRPSAYEQYF. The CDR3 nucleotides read TGCGCCAGCAGCTTGGACAGACCCTCAGCCTACGAGCAGTACTTC.